This entry describes one T cell receptor (beta chain). The sample is drawn from a study of blood T cell repertoires in COVID-19. Profiling relied on immunoSEQ multiplex PCR, and the TCRdb table lists in-frame clones only, not all of them. The sample has about 230,000 clones; just over 85% are singletons. Germline V gives CDR1 LNHDA, CDR2 SQIVND (reference sequence). The CDR3 spans 15 residues. Trimming took 3 bases from V and 2 from J, leaving 14 bases between them. The V gene is TRBV19, the J gene TRBJ2-7, with a weak D call TRBD2 (7 bases). This TCR was recovered from a young man who had recovered from COVID-19. The material sequenced was PBMCs or T cells enriched from blood (not recorded which). The CDR3 DNA follows: TGTGCCAGTAGTATGGGGGGGGCAGGAACCTACGAGCAGTACTTC. Protein sequence: CASSMGGAGTYEQYF.